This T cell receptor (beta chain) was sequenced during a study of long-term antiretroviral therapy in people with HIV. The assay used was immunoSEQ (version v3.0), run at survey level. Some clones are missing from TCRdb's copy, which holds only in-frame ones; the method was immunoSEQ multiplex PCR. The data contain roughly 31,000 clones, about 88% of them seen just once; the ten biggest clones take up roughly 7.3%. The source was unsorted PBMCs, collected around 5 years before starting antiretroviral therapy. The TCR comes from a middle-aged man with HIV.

The CDR3 here is CASSLRQGTVYGYTF. CDR3 DNA sequence: TGTGCCAGCTCACTCAGACAGGGAACTGTCTATGGCTACACCTTC. V is TRBV18 and J is TRBJ1-2; TRBD1 matches at 7 bases. With V trimmed by 4 bases and J by 4 bases, 9 bases remained unmatched. The CDR3 has 15 residues. CDR1 is KGHSH, CDR2 LQKENI, per germline.